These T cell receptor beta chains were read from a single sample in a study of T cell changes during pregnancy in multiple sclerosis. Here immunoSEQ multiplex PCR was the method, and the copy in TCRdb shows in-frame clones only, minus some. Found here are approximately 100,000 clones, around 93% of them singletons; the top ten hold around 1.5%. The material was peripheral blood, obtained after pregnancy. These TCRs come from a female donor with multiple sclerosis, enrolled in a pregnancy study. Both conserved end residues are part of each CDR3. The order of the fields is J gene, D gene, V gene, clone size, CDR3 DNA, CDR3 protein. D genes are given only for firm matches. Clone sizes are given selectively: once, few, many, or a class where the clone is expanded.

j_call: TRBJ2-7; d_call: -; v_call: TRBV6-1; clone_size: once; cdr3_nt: TGTGCCAGCAGTTGGGGGCGACAGTCCTACGAGCAGTACTTC; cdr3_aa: CASSWGRQSYEQYF
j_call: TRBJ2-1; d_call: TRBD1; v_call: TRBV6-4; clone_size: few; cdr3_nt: TGTGCCACCTCGGACAGGGGAGGGCACGATGAGCAGTTCTTC; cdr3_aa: CATSDRGGHDEQFF
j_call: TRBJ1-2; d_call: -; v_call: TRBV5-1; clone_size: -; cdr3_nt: TGCGCCAGCAGCTCCGTCGACAGTCCTGGTGGCTACACCTTC; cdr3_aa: CASSSVDSPGGYTF
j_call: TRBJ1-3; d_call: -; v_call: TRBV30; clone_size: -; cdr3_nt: TGTGCCTGGGACAGCTCCTCTGGAAACACCATATATTTT; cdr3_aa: CAWDSSSGNTIYF
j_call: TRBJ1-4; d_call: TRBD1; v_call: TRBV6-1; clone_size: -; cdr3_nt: TGTGCCAGCAGTGAAGGGTGGGGACAGGGTAATGAAAAACTGTTTTTT; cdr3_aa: CASSEGWGQGNEKLFF
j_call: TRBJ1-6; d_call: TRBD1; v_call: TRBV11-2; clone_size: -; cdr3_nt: TGTGCCAGCAGCTTAGAGGGACAGGGATGGTCACCCCTCCACTTT; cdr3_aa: CASSLEGQGWSPLHF
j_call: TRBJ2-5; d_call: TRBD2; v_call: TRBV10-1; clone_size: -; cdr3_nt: TGCGCCAGCAGTGCTGGTGCGGGGGGGCCCCGGGAGACCCAGTACTTC; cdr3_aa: CASSAGAGGPRETQYF
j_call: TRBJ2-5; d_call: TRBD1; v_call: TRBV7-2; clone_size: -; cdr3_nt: TGTGCCAGCAGCTTAGTAGTTTGGACAGGGAAAGAGACCCAGTACTTC; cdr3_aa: CASSLVVWTGKETQYF
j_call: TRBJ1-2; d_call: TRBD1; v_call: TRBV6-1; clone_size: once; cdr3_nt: TGTGCCAGCAGTATCGGGACAGGGGTTTACACCTTC; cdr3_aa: CASSIGTGVYTF
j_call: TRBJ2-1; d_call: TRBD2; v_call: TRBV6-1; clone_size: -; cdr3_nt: TGTGCCAGCAGAGCGGGACCCGGAGGGAATGAGCAGTTCTTC; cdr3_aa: CASRAGPGGNEQFF
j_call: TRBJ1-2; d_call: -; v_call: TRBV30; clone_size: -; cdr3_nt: TGTGCCTGGTACACAGGGAACGGCTACACCTTC; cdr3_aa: CAWYTGNGYTF
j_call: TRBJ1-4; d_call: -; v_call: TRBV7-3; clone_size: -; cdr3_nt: TGTGCCAGCAGCCGGCTTCCAGGGGACGAAAAACTGTTTTTT; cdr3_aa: CASSRLPGDEKLFF
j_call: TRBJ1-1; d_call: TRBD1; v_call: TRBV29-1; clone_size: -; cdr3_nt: TGCAGCGTTGACGGACAGGGGTCCACTGAAGCTTTCTTT; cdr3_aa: CSVDGQGSTEAFF
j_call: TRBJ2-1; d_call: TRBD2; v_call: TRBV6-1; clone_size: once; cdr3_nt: TGTGCCAGCAGTGAAGCGGTCTTGGCGGGGGGGATCGATGAGCAGTTCTTC; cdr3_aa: CASSEAVLAGGIDEQFF
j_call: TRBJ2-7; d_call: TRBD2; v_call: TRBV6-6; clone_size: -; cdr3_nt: TGTGCCAGCAGTTTCAGTAGCGGGAGAAATTCCTACGAGCAGTACTTC; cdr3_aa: CASSFSSGRNSYEQYF
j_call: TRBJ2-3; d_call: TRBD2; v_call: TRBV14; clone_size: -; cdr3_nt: TGTGCCAGCAGCCACGGACTAGCGAGTACCACAGATACGCAGTATTTT; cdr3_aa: CASSHGLASTTDTQYF
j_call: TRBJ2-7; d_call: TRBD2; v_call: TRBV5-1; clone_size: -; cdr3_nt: TGCGCCAGCAGCTTGGAATCACTAGCGGGCTACGAGCAGTACTTC; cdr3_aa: CASSLESLAGYEQYF
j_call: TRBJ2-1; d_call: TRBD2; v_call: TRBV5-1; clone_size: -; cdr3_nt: TGCGCCAGCAGCGCCCAGACTAGCGGGAGCTGGAATGAGCAGTTCTTC; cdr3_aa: CASSAQTSGSWNEQFF
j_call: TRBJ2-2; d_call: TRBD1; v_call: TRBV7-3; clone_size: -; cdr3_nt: TGTGCCAGCAGCTTGTTGGGACAGGGGACGAACACCGGGGAGCTGTTTTTT; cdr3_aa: CASSLLGQGTNTGELFF
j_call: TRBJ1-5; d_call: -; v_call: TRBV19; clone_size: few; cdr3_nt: TGTGCCAGTAGTGCCGCAGGGTACCAGCCCCAGCATTTT; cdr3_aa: CASSAAGYQPQHF
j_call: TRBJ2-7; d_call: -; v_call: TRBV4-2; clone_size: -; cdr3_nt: TGTGCCAGCAGCCAAGAGAGTCAAGCGTTTCAGTACTTC; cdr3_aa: CASSQESQAFQYF
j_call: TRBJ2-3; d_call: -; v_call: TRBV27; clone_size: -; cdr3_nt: TGTGCCAGCAGTTTGGGGCTTTTCACAGATACGCAGTATTTT; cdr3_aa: CASSLGLFTDTQYF
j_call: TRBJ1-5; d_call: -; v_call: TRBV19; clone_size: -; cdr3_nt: TGTGCCAGTAGTGGTCCGGGGGGCCGAGGTCAGCCCCAGCATTTT; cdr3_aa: CASSGPGGRGQPQHF
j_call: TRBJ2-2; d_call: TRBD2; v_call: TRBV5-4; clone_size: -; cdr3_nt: TGTGCCAGCAGCGCGCGCGGACTAGCGGGTTCAGGGGAGCTGTTTTTT; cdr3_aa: CASSARGLAGSGELFF
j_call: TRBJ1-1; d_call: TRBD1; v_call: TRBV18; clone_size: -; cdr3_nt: TGTGCCAGCTCACCACCAGGGCGGCAGGGGGGCACTGAAGCTTTCTTT; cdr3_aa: CASSPPGRQGGTEAFF
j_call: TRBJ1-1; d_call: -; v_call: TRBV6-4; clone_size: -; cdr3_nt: TGTGCCAGCAGTGGTCGGGGTGGCGGATTGACTGAAGCTTTCTTT; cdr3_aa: CASSGRGGGLTEAFF
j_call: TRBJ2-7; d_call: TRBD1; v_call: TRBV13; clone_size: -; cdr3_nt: TGTGCCAGCAGCTTAGGGGGGACAGGACTCTACGAGCAGTACTTC; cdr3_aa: CASSLGGTGLYEQYF
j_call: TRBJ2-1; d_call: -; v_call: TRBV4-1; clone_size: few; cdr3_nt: TGCGCCAGCAGCTCAGATCAGGGTTACAATGAGCAGTTCTTC; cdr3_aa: CASSSDQGYNEQFF
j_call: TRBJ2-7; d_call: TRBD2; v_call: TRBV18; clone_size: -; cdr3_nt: TGTGCCAGCTCACCATCCGGGCGGGGGTCGGGCTACGAGCAGTACTTC; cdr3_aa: CASSPSGRGSGYEQYF
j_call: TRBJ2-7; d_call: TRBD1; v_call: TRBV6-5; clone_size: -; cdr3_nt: TGTGCCAGCAGACGACAGGGGGGCCACGAGCAGTACTTC; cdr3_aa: CASRRQGGHEQYF
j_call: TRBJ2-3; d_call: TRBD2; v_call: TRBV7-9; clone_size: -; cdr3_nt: TGTGCCAGCAACCCAAGAGCGGGAGCAAATACAGATACGCAGTATTTT; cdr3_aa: CASNPRAGANTDTQYF
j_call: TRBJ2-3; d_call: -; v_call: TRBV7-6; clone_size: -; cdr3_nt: TGTGCCAGCAGCTTAAGGTCCCCCCCCGGCGGGGTTGGTCGCACAGATACGCAGTATTTT; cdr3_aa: CASSLRSPPGGVGRTDTQYF
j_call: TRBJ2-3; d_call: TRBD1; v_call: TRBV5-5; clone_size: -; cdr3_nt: TGTGCCAGCAGCCTAGGACAGGGTCAAGATACGCAGTATTTT; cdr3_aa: CASSLGQGQDTQYF
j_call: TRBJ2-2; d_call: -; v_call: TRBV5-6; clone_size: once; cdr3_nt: TGTGCCAGCAGGCCGATGGGCCCCGGGGAGCTGTTTTTT; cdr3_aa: CASRPMGPGELFF
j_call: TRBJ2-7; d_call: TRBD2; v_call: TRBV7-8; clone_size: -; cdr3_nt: TGTGCCAGCAGCTTTCCGGGACTAGCCGGGTACGAGCAGTACTTC; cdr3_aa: CASSFPGLAGYEQYF
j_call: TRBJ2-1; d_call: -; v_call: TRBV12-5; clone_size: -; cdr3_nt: TGTGCTAGTGGTTCCTTGAATGAGCAGTTCTTC; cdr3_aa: CASGSLNEQFF